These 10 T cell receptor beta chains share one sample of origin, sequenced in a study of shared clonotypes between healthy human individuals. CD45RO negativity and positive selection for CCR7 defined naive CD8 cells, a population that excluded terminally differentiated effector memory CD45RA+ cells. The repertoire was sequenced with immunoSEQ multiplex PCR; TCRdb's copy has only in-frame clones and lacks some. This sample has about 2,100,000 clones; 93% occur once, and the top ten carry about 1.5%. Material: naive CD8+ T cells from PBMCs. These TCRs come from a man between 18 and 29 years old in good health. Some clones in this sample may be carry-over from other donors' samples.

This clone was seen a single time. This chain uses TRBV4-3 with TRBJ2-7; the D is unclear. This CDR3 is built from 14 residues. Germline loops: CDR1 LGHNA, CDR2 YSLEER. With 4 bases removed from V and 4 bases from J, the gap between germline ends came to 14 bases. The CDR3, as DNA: TGCGCCAGCAGCCCGGGCACGTACTCTTACGAGCAGTACTTC. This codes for CASSPGTYSYEQYF.

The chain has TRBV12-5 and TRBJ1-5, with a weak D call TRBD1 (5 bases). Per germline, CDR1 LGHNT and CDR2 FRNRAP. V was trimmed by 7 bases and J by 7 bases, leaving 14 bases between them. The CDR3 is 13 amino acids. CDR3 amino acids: CASVSRGCQPQHF. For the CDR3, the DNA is TGTGCTAGTGTCAGTAGGGGTTGCCAGCCCCAGCATTTT. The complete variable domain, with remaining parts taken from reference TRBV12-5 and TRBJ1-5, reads DARVTQTPRHKVTEMGQEVTMRCQPILGHNTVFWYRQTMMQGLELLAYFRNRAPLDDSGMPKDRFSAEMPDATLATLKIQPSEPRDSAVYFCASVSRGCQPQHFGDGTRLSIL.

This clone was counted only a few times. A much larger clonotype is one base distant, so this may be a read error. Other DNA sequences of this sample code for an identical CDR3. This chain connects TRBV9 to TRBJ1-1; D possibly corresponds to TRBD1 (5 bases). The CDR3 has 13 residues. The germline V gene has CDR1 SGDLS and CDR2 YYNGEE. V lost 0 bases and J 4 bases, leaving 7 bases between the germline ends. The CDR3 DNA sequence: TGTGCCAGCAGCGTAGGAGGGACCACTGAAGCTTTCTTT. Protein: CASSVGGTTEAFF.

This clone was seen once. The CDR3 reads CASQPGGFQETQYF. CDR3 nucleotide sequence: TGTGCCAGCCAACCGGGAGGGTTCCAAGAGACCCAGTACTTC. V gene TRBV19 combines with J gene TRBJ2-5, with TRBD2 matching 8 bases. Germline CDR1 LNHDA, CDR2 SQIVND (reference sequence). The CDR3 sequence is 14 residues long. Unmatched junction bases numbered 7, after V lost 9 bases and J lost 1 base.

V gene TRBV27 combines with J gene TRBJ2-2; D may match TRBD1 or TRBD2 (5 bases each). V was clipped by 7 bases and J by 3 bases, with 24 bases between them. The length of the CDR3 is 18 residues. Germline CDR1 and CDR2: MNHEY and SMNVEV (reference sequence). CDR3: CASMDIFRDGADTGELFF. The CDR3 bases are TGTGCCAGCATGGACATATTCCGGGACGGGGCAGACACCGGGGAGCTGTTTTTT.

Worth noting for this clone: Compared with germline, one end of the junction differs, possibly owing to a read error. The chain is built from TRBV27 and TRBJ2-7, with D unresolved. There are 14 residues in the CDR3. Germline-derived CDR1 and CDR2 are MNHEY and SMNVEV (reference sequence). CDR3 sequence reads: CASSLYPSGQVLDF. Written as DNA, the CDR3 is TGTGCCAGCAGTCTCTATCCTTCAGGTCAGGTTCTCGACTTC.

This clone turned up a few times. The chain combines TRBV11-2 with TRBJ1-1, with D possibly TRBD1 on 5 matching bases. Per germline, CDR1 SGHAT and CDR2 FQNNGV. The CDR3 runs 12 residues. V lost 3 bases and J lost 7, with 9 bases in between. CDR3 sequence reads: CASSFTGLEAFF. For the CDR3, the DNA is TGTGCCAGCAGCTTTACAGGACTTGAAGCTTTCTTT. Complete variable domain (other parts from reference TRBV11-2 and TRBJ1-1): EAGVAQSPRYKIIEKRQSVAFWCNPISGHATLYWYQQILGQGPKLLIQFQNNGVVDDSQLPKDRFSAERLKGVDSTLKIQPAKLEDSAVYLCASSFTGLEAFFGQGTRLTVV.

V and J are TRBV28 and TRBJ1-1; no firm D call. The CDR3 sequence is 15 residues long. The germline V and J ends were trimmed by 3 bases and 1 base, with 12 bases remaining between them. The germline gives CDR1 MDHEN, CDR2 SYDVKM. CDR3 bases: TGTGCCAGCAGTTTTTCTCGCACCTCGAACACTGAAGCTTTCTTT. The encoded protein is CASSFSRTSNTEAFF.

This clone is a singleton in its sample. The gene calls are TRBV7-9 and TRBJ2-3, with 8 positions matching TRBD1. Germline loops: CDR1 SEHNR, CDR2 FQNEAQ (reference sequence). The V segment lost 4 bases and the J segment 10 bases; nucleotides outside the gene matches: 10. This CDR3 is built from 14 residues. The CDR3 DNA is TGTGCCAGCAGCTCCGCCTTGGGACAGGTTGCGCAGTATTTT. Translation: CASSSALGQVAQYF.

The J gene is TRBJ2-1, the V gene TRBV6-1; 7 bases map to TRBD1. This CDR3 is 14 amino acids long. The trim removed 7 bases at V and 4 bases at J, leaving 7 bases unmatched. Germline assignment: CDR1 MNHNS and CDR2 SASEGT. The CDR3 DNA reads TGTGCCAGCATCTCCGGGACAGCATACAATGAGCAGTTCTTC. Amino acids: CASISGTAYNEQFF.